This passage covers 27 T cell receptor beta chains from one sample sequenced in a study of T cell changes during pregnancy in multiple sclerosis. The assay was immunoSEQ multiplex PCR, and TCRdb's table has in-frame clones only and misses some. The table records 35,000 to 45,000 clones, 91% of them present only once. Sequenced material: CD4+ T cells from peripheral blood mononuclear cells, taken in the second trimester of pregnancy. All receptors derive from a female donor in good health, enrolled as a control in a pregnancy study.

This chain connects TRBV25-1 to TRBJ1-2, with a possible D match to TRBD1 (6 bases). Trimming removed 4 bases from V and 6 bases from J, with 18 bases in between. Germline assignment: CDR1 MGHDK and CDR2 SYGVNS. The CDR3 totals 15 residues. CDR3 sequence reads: CASSVSGTNDDGYTF. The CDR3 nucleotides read TGTGCCAGCAGTGTTTCCGGGACAAATGACGATGGCTACACCTTC.

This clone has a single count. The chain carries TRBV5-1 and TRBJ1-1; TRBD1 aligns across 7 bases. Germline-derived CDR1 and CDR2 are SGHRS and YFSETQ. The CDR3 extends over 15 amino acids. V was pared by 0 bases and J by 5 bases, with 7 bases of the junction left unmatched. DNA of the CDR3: TGCGCCAGCAGCTTGGGGACGACAGGGTTTACTGAAGCTTTCTTT. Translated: CASSLGTTGFTEAFF.

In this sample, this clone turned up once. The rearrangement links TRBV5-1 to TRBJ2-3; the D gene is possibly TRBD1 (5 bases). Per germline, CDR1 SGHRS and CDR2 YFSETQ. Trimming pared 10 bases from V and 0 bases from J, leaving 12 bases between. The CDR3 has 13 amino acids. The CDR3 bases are TGCGCCTCCCAGGGTACTAGCACAGATACGCAGTATTTT. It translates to CASQGTSTDTQYF.

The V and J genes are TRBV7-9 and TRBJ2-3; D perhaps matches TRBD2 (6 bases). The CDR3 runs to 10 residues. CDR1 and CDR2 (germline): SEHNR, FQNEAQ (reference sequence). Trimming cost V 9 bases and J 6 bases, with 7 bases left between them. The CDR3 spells CASGGDTQYF. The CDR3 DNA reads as TGTGCCAGTGGGGGGGATACGCAGTATTTT.

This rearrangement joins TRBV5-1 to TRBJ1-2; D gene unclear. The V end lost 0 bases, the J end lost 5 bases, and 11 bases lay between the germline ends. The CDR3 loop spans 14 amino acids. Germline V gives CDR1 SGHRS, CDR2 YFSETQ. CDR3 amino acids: CASSLDISVYGYTF. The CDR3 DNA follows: TGCGCCAGCAGCTTGGATATCAGCGTATATGGCTACACCTTC.

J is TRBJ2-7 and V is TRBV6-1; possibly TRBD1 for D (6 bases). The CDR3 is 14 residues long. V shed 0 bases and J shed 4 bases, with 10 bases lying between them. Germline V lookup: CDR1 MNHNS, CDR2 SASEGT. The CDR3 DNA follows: TGTGCCAGCAGTGAAGCGGGGGCGGAGTACGAGCAGTACTTC. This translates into CASSEAGAEYEQYF.

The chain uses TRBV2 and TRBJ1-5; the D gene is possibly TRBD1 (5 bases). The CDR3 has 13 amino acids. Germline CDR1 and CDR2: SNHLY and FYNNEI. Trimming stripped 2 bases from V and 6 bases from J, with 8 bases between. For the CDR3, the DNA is TGTGCCAGCAGTGAACGGGGGGTTCAGCCCCAGCATTTT. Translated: CASSERGVQPQHF. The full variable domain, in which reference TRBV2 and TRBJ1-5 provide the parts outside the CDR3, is EPEVTQTPSHQVTQMGQEVILRCVPISNHLYFYWYRQILGQKVEFLVSFYNNEISEKSEIFDDQFSVERPDGSNFTLKIRSTKLEDSAMYFCASSERGVQPQHFGDGTRLSIL.

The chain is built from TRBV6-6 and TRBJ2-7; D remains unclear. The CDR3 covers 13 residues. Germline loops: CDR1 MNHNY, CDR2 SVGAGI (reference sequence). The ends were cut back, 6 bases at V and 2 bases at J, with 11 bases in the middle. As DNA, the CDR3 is TGTGCCAGCAGCGACTCCCAGACCTACGAGCAGTACTTC. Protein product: CASSDSQTYEQYF.

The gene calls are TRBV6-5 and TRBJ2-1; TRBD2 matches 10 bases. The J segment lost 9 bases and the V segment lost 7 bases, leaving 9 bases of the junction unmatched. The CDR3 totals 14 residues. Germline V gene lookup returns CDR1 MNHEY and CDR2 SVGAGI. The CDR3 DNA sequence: TGTGCCAGCACGAGACTAGCGGGTGTAGGTGAGCAGTTCTTC. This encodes CASTRLAGVGEQFF.

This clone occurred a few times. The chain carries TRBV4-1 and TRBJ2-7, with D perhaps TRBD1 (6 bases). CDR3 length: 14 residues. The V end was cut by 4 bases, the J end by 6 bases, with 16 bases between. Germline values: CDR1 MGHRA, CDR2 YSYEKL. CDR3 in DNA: TGCGCCAGCAGCCCACCATGGACAGAGTCCGAGCAGTACTTC. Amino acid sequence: CASSPPWTESEQYF.

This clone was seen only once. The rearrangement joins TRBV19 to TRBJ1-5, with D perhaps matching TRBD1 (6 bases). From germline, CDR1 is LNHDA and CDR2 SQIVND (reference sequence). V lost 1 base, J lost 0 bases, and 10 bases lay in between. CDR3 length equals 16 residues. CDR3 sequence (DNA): TGTGCCAGTAGTATAGTAGGGGGACATAGCAATCAGCCCCAGCATTTT. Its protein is CASSIVGGHSNQPQHF.

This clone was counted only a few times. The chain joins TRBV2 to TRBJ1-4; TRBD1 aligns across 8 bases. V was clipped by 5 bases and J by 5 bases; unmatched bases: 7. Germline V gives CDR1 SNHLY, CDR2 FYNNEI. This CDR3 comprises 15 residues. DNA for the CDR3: TGTGCCAGCAGTCGACAGGGGACCGACAATGAAAAACTGTTTTTT. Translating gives CASSRQGTDNEKLFF.

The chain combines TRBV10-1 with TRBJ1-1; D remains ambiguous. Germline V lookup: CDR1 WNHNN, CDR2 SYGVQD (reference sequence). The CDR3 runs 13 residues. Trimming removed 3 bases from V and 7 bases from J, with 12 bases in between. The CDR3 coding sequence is TGCGCCAGCAGTGAATCCCAAGGAGTTGAAGCTTTCTTT. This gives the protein CASSESQGVEAFF.

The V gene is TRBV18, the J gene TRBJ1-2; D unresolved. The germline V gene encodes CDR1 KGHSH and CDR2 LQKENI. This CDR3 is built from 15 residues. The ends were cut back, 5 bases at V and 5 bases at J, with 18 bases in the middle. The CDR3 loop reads CASSAIAGVGYGYTF. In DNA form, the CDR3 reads TGTGCCAGCTCAGCCATAGCCGGGGTTGGGTATGGCTACACCTTC. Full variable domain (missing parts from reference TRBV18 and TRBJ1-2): NAGVMQNPRHLVRRRGQEARLRCSPMKGHSHVYWYRQLPEEGLKFMVYLQKENIIDESGMPKERFSAEFPKEGPSILRIQQVVRGDSAAYFCASSAIAGVGYGYTFGSGTRLTVV.

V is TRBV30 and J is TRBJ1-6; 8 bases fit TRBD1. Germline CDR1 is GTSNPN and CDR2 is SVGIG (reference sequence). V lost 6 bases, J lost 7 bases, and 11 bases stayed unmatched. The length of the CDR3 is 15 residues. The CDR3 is CACYRGDYRNSPLHF. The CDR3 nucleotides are TGTGCCTGTTACAGGGGGGACTATAGAAATTCACCCCTCCACTTT.

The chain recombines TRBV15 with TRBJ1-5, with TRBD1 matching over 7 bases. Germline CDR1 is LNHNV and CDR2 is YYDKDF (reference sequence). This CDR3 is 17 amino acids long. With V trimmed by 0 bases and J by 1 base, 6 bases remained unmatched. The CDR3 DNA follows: TGTGCCACCAGCAGAGATCAGGGACAGAGCAGCAATCAGCCCCAGCATTTT. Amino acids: CATSRDQGQSSNQPQHF. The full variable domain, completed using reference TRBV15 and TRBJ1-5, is DAMVIQNPRYQVTQFGKPVTLSCSQTLNHNVMYWYQQKSSQAPKLLFHYYDKDFNNEADTPDNFQSRRPNTSFCFLDIRSPGLGDTAMYLCATSRDQGQSSNQPQHFGDGTRLSIL.

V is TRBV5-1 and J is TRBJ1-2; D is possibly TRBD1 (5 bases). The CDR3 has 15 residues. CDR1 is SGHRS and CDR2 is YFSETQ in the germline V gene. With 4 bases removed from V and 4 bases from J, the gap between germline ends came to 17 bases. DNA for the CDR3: TGCGCCAGCAGCGGAAACGCCGACAGCCTCTATGGCTACACCTTC. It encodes CASSGNADSLYGYTF.

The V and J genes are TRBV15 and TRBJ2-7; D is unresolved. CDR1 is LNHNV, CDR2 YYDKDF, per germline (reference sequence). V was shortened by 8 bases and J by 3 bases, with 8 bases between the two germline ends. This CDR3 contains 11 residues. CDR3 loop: CATGQNYEQYF. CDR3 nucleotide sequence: TGTGCCACCGGGCAGAACTACGAGCAGTACTTC.

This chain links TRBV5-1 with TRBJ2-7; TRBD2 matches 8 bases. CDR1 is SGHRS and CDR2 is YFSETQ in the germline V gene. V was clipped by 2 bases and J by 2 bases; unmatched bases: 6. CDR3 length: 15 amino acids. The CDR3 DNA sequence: TGCGCCAGCAGCTTTCGCAGCGGGAGTACCTACGAGCAGTACTTC. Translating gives CASSFRSGSTYEQYF.

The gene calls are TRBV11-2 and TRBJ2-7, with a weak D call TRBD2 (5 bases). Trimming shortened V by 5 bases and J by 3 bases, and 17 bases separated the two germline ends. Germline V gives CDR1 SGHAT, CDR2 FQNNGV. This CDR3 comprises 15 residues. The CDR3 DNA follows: TGTGCCAGCAGCCCAAAAAGAGCGGCCAACTACGAGCAGTACTTC. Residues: CASSPKRAANYEQYF. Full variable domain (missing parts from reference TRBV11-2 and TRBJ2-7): EAGVAQSPRYKIIEKRQSVAFWCNPISGHATLYWYQQILGQGPKLLIQFQNNGVVDDSQLPKDRFSAERLKGVDSTLKIQPAKLEDSAVYLCASSPKRAANYEQYFGPGTRLTVT.

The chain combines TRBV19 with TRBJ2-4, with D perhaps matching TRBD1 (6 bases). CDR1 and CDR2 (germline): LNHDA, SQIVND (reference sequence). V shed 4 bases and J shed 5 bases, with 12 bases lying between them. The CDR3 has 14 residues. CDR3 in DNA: TGTGCCAGTAGTACCGGGACATTAGAAAACATTCAGTACTTC. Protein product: CASSTGTLENIQYF.

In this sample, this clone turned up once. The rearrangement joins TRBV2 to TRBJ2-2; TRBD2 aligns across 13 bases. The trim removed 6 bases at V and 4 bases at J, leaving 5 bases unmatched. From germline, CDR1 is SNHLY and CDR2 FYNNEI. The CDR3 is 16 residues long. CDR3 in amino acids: CASRELAGGSTGELFF. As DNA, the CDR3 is TGTGCCAGCAGGGAACTAGCGGGGGGGTCCACCGGGGAGCTGTTTTTT.

The DNA of the CDR3 is TGTGCCAGCAGTTTATTATCCGGTGCAGGGAATCAGCCCCAGCATTTT. It specifies CASSLLSGAGNQPQHF. V and J are TRBV27 and TRBJ1-5; possibly TRBD1 for D (5 bases). Trimming shortened V by 1 base and J by 4 bases, and 14 bases separated the two germline ends. Germline loops: CDR1 MNHEY, CDR2 SMNVEV (reference sequence). The length of the CDR3 is 16 residues.

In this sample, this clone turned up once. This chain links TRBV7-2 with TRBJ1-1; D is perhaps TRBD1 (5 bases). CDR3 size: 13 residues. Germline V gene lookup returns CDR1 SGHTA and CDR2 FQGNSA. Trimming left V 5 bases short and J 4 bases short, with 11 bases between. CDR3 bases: TGTGCCAGCAGCCCAGACAGATCCACTGAAGCTTTCTTT. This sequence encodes CASSPDRSTEAFF. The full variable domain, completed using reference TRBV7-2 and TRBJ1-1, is GAGVSQSPSNKVTEKGKDVELRCDPISGHTALYWYRQSLGQGLEFLIYFQGNSAPDKSGLPSDRFSAERTGGSVSTLTIQRTQQEDSAVYLCASSPDRSTEAFFGQGTRLTVV.

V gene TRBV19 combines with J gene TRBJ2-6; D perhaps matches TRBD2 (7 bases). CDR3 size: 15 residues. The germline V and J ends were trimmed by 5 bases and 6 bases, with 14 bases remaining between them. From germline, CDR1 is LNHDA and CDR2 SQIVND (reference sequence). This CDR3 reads CASSPRGGVANVLTF. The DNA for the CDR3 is TGTGCCAGTAGTCCTAGGGGGGGGGTGGCCAACGTCCTGACTTTC.

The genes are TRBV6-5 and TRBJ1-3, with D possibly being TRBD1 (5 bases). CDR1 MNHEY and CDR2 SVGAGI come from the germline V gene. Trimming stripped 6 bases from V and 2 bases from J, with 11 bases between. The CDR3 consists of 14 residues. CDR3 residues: CASSRTGAGNTIYF. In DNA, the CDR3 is TGTGCCAGCAGCCGAACAGGTGCTGGAAACACCATATATTTT.

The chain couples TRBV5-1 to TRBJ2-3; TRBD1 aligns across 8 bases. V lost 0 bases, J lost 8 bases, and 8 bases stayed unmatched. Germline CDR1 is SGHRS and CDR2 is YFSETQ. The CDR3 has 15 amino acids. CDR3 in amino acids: CASSLVQGAGGTQYF. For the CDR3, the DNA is TGCGCCAGCAGCTTGGTCCAGGGGGCAGGAGGTACGCAGTATTTT.